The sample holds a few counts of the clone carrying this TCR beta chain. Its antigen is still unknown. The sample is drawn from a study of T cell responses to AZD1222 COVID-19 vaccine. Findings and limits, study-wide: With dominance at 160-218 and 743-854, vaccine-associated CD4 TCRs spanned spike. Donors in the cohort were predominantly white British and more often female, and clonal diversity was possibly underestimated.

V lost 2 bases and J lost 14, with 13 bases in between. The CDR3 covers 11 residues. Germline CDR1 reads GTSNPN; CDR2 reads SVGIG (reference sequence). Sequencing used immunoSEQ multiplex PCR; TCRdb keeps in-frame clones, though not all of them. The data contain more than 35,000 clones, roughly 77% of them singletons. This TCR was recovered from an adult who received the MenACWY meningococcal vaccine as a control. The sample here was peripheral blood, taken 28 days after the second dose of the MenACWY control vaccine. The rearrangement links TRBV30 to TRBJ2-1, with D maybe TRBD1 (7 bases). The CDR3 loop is CAWSKEGAEFF. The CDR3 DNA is TGTGCCTGGAGTAAGGAGGGGGCGGAGTTCTTC.